This record looks at one TCR beta chain sequence and its context. This sample was taken from a study of circulating and synovial CD4+ cells in juvenile arthritis. CDR1 and CDR2 (germline): SGHDT, YYEEEE. The V and J ends lost 2 bases and 11 bases respectively, with 8 bases between them. The CDR3 length is 11 residues. TCRdb's copy holds only in-frame clones and misses some; the assay was immunoSEQ multiplex PCR. The sample holds about 30,000 clones, about 93% seen once. This chain uses TRBV5-6 with TRBJ2-1; D may be TRBD1 (6 bases). The TCR originated in a human donor with juvenile idiopathic arthritis. Sequenced: CD4+ T cells from blood. CDR3 coding DNA: TGTGCCAGCAGCTTAAGGGGGAAGCAGTTCTTC. Translation: CASSLRGKQFF.